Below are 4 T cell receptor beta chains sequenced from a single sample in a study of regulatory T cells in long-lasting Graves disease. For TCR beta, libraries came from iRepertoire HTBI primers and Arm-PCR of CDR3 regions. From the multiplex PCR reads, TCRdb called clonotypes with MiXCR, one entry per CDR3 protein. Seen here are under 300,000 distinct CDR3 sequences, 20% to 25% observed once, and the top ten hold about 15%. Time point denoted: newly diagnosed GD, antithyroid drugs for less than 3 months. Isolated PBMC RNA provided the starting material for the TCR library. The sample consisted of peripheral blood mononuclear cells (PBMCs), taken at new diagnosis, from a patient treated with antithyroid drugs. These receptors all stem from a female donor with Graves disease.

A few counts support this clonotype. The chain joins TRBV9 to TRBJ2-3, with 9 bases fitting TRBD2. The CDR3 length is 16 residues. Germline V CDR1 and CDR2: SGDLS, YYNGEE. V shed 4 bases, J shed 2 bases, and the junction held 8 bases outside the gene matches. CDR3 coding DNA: TGTGCCAGCAGCAATAGCGGGGGCGGATACACAGATACGCAGTATTTT. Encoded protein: CASSNSGGGYTDTQYF.

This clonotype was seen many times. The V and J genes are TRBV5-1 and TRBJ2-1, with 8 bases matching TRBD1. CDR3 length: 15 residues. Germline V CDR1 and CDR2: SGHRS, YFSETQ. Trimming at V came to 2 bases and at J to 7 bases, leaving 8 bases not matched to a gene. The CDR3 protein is CASSFVDRVVNEQFF. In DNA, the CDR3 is TGCGCCAGCAGCTTCGTGGACAGGGTTGTTAATGAGCAGTTCTTC.

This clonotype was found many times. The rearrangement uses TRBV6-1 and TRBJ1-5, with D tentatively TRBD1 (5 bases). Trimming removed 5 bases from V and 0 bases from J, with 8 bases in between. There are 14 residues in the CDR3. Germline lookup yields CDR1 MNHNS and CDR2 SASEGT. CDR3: CASSRQYSNQPQHF. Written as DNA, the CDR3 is TGTGCCAGCAGTAGACAGTATAGCAATCAGCCCCAGCATTTT.

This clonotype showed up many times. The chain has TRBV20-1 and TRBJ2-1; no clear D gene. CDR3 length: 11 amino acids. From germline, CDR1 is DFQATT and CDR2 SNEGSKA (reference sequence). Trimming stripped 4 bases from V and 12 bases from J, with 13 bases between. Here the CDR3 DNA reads TGCAGTGCTAATTCTGGCTCGTGGCAGTTCTTC. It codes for CSANSGSWQFF.